This TCR beta chain was profiled in a study of OX40 agonist ivuxolimab in advanced cancers. General study points: Some nonresponders additionally presented with little normalized T-cell clonal expansion. In the expanded peripheral T cells, antigen specificity was never determined.

Germline V lookup: CDR1 LNHDA, CDR2 SQIVND (reference sequence). V gave up 7 bases and J gave up 0 bases, with 13 bases separating them. The CDR3 has 15 amino acids. Repertoires were generated with immunoSEQ multiplex PCR, while TCRdb's copy carries only in-frame clones and drops some. Of fewer than 55,000 clones in the sample, 81% were seen once. With baseline, cycle 4 day 1, and cycle 7 day 1 as timepoints, blood was sampled. A remark on this clone: Its antigen is not known.

The sequence was obtained from an adult with an advanced solid tumor such as melanoma, head and neck, liver or kidney cancer. V gene TRBV19 combines with J gene TRBJ1-3; D is ambiguous. The sample consisted of CD4+ or CD8+ T cells sorted from blood, taken in a trial of the OX40 agonist ivuxolimab. The CDR3 sequence: CASKSGMDSGNTIYF. The CDR3 DNA follows: TGTGCCAGTAAGAGTGGGATGGACTCTGGAAACACCATATATTTT.